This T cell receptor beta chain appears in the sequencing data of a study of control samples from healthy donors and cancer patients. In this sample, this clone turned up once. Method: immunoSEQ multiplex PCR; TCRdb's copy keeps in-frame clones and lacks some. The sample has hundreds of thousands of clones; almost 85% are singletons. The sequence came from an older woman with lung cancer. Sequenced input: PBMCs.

This CDR3 reads CASSRASTGLNTEAFF. The CDR3 DNA sequence: TGTGCCAGCAGTCGCGCTAGTACAGGATTGAACACTGAAGCTTTCTTT. The chain has TRBV27 and TRBJ1-1; tentatively, D is TRBD1 (5 bases). The V gene lost 5 bases and the J gene lost 0 bases, with 16 bases spanning the gap. The CDR3 sequence is 16 residues long. In germline, CDR1 is MNHEY, CDR2 SMNVEV (reference sequence).